The TCR beta chain under discussion was sequenced for a study of shared clonotypes between healthy human individuals. CDR1 is LNHDA and CDR2 is SQIVND in the germline V gene (reference sequence). This CDR3 comprises 16 residues. The V gene end was trimmed by 3 bases and the J gene end by 0 bases; junction bases not matched to a gene: 5. TCRdb keeps only in-frame clones here, not all; method: immunoSEQ multiplex PCR. The table includes roughly 2 million clones, roughly 96% detected once. The chain links TRBV19 to TRBJ2-1; TRBD2 aligns across 7 bases. Sequencing was performed on naive CD4+ T cells sorted from blood. Noted subset: CD45RA+ positively selected. This receptor was identified in a man aged 18 to 29 in good health. CDR3 loop: CASSIWRGSSYNEQFF. The CDR3 DNA is TGTGCCAGTAGTATTTGGCGGGGGAGCTCCTACAATGAGCAGTTCTTC.